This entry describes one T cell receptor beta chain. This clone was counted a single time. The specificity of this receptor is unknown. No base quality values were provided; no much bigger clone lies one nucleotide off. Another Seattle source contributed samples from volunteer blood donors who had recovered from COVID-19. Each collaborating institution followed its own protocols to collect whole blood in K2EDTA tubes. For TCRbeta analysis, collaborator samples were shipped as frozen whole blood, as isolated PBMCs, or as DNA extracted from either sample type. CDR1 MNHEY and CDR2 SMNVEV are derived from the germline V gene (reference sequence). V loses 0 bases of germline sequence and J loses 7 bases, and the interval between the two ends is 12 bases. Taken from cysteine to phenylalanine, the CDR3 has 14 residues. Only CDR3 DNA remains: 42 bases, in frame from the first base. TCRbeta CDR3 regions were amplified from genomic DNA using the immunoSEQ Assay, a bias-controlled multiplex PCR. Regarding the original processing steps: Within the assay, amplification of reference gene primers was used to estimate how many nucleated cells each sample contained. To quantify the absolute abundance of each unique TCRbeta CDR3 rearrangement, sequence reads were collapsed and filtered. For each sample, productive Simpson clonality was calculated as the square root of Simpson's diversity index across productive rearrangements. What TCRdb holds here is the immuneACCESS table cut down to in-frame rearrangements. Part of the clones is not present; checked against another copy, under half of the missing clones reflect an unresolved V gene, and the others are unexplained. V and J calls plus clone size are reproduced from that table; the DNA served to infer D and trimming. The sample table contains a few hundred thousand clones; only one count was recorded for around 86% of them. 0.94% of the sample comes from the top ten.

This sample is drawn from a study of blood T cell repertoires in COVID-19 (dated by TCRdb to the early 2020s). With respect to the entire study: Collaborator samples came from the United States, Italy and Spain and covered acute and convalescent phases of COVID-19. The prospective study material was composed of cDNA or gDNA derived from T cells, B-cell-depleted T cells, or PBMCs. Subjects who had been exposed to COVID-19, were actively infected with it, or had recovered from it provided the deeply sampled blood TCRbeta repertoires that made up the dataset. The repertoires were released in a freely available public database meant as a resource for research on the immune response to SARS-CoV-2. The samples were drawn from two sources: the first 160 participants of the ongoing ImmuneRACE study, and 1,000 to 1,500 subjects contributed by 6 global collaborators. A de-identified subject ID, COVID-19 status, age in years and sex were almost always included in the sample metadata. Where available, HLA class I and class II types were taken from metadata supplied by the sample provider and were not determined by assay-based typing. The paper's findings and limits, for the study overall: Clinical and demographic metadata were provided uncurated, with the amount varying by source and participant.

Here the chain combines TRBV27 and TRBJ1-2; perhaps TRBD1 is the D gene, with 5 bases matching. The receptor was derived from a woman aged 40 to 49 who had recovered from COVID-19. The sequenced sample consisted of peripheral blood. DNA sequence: TGTGCCAGCAGTTTATCCCGGACAACGGGTGGCTACACCTTC. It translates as CASSLSRTTGGYTF.